This T cell receptor (beta chain) was sequenced during a study of persistence of HIV-infected CD4 T cells. Study results and limitations: TCRbeta richness was lower in CMV- and Gag-responding cells than in anti-CD3/anti-CD28-responding cells. Within sorted populations, more oligoclonal TCRs accompanied more oligoclonal proviruses.

Anti-CD3/anti-CD28 beads served as a nonspecific positive control stimulus. Sorting selected CD4+ T cells upregulating both CD40 ligand and CD69. The libraries were made with immunoSEQ version 4 in survey mode. Sequencing used immunoSEQ multiplex PCR; TCRdb keeps in-frame clones, though not all of them. Of 40,000 to 60,000 clones in the sample, approximately 90% were seen once. On this clone: Its antigen remains unidentified.

The sequenced sample was CD4+ T cells sorted from PBMCs after 18-hour stimulation, obtained from a patient who received antiretroviral therapy. The TCR sequence derives from an adult woman with HIV who was CMV-seropositive.

For the CDR3, the DNA is TGCGCCAGCAGCTGGCCGGACAGGAGCTCTGGAAACACCATATATTTT. Protein: CASSWPDRSSGNTIYF. The chain employs TRBV5-1 and TRBJ1-3; 7 bases map to TRBD1. This CDR3 comprises 16 residues. Per the germline V gene, CDR1 is SGHRS and CDR2 is YFSETQ. J was trimmed by 0 bases and V by 3 bases; bases with no gene match: 6.